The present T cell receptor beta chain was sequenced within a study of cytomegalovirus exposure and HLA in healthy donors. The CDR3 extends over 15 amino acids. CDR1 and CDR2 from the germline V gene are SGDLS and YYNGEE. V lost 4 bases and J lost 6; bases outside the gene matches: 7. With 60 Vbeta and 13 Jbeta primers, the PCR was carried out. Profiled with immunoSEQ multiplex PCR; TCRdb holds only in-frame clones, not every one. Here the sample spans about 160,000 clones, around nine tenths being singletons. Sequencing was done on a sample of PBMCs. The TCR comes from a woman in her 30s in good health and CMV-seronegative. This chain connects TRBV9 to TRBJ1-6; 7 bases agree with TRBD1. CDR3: CASSPGQVSNSPLHF. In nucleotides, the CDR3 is TGTGCCAGCAGCCCCGGACAGGTTTCTAATTCACCCCTCCACTTT.